This T cell receptor beta chain comes out of a study of OX40 agonist ivuxolimab in advanced cancers. Looking at the study overall: Partial responses occurred in three patients (one hepatocellular carcinoma, two cutaneous melanoma).

Libraries were prepared by immunoSEQ multiplex PCR; TCRdb keeps only in-frame clonotypes and omits some of them. This sample has 75,000 to 100,000 clones, with about four fifths found just once. Study results and limitations: Dose levels from 0.1 to 3.0 mg/kg saw CD4+ and CD8+ blood T cells expand clonally by week 6. Antigen targets of the expanded peripheral T cells went undetermined.

As for this clone: Its specificity is not known.

The CDR3 runs 11 residues. Germline V lookup: CDR1 SGHAT, CDR2 FQNNGV. V dropped 5 bases and J dropped 5 bases, with 4 bases sitting between them. The receptor was isolated from an adult with an advanced solid tumor such as melanoma, head and neck, liver or kidney cancer. Sequenced here: CD4+ or CD8+ T cells sorted from blood, sampled in a trial of the OX40 agonist ivuxolimab. The V gene is TRBV11-2, the J gene TRBJ2-1, with unresolved D. For the CDR3, the DNA is TGTGCCAGCAGCCTTAACAATGAGCAGTTCTTC. Its protein product is CASSLNNEQFF.